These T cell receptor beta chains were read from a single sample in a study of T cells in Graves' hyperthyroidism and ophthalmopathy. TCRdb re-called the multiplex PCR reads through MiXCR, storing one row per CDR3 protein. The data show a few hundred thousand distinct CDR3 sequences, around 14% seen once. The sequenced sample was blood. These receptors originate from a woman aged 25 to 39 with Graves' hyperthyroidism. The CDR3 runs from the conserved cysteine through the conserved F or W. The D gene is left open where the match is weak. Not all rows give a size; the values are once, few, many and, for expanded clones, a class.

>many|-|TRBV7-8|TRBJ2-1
CASSLVGQGTYNEQFF
TGTGCCAGCAGCTTAGTAGGGCAGGGAACCTACAATGAGCAGTTCTTC
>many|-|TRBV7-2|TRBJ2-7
CASSLDGGRTYEQYF
TGTGCCAGCAGCTTAGACGGGGGGCGAACCTACGAGCAGTACTTC
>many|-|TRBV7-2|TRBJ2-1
CASSLQGAPLLSYNEQFF
TGTGCCAGCAGCTTACAGGGAGCCCCTCTTTTATCCTACAATGAGCAGTTCTTC
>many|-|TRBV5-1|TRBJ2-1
CASSSDWYNEQFF
TGCGCCAGCAGTTCAGACTGGTACAATGAGCAGTTCTTC
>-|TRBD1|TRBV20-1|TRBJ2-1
CSALPTQGASYNEQFF
TGCAGTGCCCTACCCACCCAGGGGGCCTCCTACAATGAGCAGTTCTTC
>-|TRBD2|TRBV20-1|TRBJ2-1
CSAIRVAGEAYNEQFF
TGCAGTGCTATTCGGGTAGCGGGAGAGGCCTACAATGAGCAGTTCTTC
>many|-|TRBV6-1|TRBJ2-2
CASSVMGRANTGELFF
TGTGCCAGCAGTGTGATGGGCAGGGCGAACACCGGGGAGCTGTTTTTT
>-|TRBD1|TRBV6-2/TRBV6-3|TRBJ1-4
CASSQQGGAGAANEKLFF
TGTGCCAGCAGTCAACAGGGGGGCGCTGGGGCGGCTAATGAAAAACTGTTTTTT
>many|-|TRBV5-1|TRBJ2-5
CASSLEVRVDQETQYF
TGCGCCAGCAGCTTGGAAGTCAGGGTGGACCAAGAGACCCAGTACTTC
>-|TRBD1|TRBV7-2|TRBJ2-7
CASSLEPTGAVSYEQYF
TGTGCCAGCAGCTTAGAACCCACAGGGGCGGTCTCCTACGAGCAGTACTTC
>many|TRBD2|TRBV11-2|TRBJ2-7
CASSPIAGYPLGQYF
TGTGCCAGCAGTCCCATAGCGGGGTATCCCCTGGGGCAGTACTTC
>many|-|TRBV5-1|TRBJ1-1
CASSLESPTNTEAFF
TGCGCCAGCAGCTTGGAGAGCCCCACCAACACTGAAGCTTTCTTT
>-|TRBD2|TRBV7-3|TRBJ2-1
CASSPRLAELNEQFF
TGTGCCAGCAGCCCCCGACTAGCGGAGTTAAATGAGCAGTTCTTC
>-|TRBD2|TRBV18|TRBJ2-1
CASSQDGLEGNEQFF
TGTGCCAGCAGCCAAGATGGACTAGAGGGCAATGAGCAGTTCTTC
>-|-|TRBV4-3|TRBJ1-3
CASSQRGNRGNTIYF
TGCGCCAGCAGCCAAAGGGGCAACCGTGGAAACACCATATATTTT
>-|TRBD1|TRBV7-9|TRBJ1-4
CASSQEGAFEKLFF
TGTGCCAGCAGCCAGGAGGGGGCCTTCGAAAAACTGTTTTTT
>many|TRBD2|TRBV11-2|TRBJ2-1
CASLIGREYNEQFF
TGTGCCAGCTTAATTGGGAGGGAATACAATGAGCAGTTCTTC
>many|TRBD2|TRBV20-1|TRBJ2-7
CSAPGLAGAAADEQYF
TGCAGTGCCCCGGGACTAGCGGGTGCTGCGGCGGACGAGCAGTACTTC
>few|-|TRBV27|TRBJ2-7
CASITYEQYF
TGTGCCAGCATTACCTACGAGCAGTACTTC
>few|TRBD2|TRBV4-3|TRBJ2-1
CASSQEAASGRAYNEQFF
TGCGCCAGCAGCCAAGAAGCCGCTAGCGGGAGGGCCTACAATGAGCAGTTCTTC
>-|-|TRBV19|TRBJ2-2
CASSIAAANTGELFF
TGTGCCAGTAGTATAGCAGCGGCGAACACCGGGGAGCTGTTTTTT
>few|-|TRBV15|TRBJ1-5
CATSRDLDIGNQPQHF
TGTGCCACCAGCAGAGATCTGGACATCGGCAATCAGCCCCAGCATTTT
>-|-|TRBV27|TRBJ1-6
CASGRGSSYNSPLHF
TGTGCCAGCGGCAGGGGTAGCTCCTATAATTCACCCCTCCACTTT
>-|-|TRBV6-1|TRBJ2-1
CASSPQPGSYNEQFF
TGTGCCAGCAGTCCCCAGCCGGGGTCCTACAATGAGCAGTTCTTC
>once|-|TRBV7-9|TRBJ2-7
CASSLGVRGEDEQYF
TGTGCCAGCAGCTTAGGAGTTAGGGGGGAAGACGAGCAGTACTTC
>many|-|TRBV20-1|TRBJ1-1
CSARSGGNEAFF
TGCAGTGCTAGGTCGGGAGGCAATGAAGCTTTCTTT
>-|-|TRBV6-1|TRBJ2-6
CASRKTRGSGANVLTF
TGTGCCAGCAGAAAAACCCGGGGTTCTGGGGCCAACGTCCTGACTTTC
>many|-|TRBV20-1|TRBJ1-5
CSARDRLGANQPQHF
TGCAGTGCAAGGGACCGCCTTGGGGCAAATCAGCCCCAGCATTTT
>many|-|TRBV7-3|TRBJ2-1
CASSSGHYNEQFF
TGTGCCAGCAGCTCAGGACATTACAATGAGCAGTTCTTC
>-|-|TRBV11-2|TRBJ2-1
CASSPLGANEQFF
TGTGCCAGCAGTCCGCTAGGCGCCAATGAGCAGTTCTTC
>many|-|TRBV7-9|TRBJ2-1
CASSFTVSNPAREDEQFF
TGTGCCAGCAGCTTTACGGTCAGCAATCCTGCCAGGGAGGATGAGCAGTTCTTC
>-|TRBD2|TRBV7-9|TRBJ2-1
CASSPERYSGRGLNEQFF
TGTGCCAGCAGCCCCGAACGATATAGCGGGAGGGGATTAAATGAGCAGTTCTTC
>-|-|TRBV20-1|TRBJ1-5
CSARDPLETDPGNQPQHF
TGCAGTGCTAGAGACCCACTAGAGACAGACCCGGGCAATCAGCCCCAGCATTTT
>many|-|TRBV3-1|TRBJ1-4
CASSQEGAGEKLFF
TGTGCCAGCAGCCAAGAAGGGGCGGGTGAAAAACTGTTTTTT
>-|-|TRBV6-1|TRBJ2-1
CASSGHGSSYNEQFF
TGTGCCAGCAGTGGGCACGGGAGCTCCTACAATGAGCAGTTCTTC
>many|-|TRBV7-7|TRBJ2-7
CASSSSRVGEQYF
TGTGCCAGCAGCTCGAGCAGGGTCGGCGAGCAGTACTTC
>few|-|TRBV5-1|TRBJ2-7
CASSLPTGATYEQYF
TGCGCCAGCAGCTTGCCAACGGGGGCAACCTACGAGCAGTACTTC
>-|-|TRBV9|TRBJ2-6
CASSVAATGANVLTF
TGTGCCAGCAGCGTAGCGGCTACTGGGGCCAACGTCCTGACTTTC
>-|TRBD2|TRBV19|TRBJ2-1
CAIGSPTSAAMNEQFF
TGTGCCATTGGTTCCCCGACTAGCGCCGCCATGAATGAGCAGTTCTTC
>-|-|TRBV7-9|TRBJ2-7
CASRKEGENPYEQYF
TGTGCCAGCAGAAAAGAGGGGGAAAACCCCTACGAGCAGTACTTC
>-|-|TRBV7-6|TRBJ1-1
CASSLAPGEVSEAFF
TGTGCCAGCAGCTTAGCGCCAGGGGAGGTCTCTGAAGCTTTCTTT
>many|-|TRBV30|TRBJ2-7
CAWSVGANEQYF
TGTGCCTGGAGTGTGGGGGCCAACGAGCAGTACTTC
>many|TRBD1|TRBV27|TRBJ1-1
CASRRTGGLTEAFF
TGTGCCAGCAGAAGGACAGGGGGCCTCACTGAAGCTTTCTTT
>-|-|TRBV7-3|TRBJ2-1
CASSSGLLSRNEQFF
TGTGCCAGCAGCTCGGGACTCCTTTCTCGGAATGAGCAGTTCTTC
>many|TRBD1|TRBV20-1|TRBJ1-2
CSAREDRTNGYTF
TGCAGTGCTAGAGAGGACAGGACGAATGGCTACACCTTC
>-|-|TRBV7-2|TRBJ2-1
CASSPKPGQGFYEQFF
TGTGCCAGCAGCCCGAAACCGGGGCAGGGATTCTACGAGCAGTTCTTC
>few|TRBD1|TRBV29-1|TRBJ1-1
CTCRPGGLGTEAFF
TGCACCTGTCGGCCAGGGGGCTTAGGCACTGAAGCTTTCTTT
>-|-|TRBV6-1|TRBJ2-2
CASSDELAGELFF
TGTGCCAGCAGTGACGAGCTGGCCGGGGAGCTGTTTTTT
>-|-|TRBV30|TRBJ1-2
CAWSYTGINYGYTF
TGTGCCTGGAGTTACACAGGAATTAACTATGGCTACACCTTC
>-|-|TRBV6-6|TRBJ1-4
CASSYVESSGELFF
TGTGCCAGCAGTTACGTCGAGAGCTCGGGAGAACTGTTTTTT